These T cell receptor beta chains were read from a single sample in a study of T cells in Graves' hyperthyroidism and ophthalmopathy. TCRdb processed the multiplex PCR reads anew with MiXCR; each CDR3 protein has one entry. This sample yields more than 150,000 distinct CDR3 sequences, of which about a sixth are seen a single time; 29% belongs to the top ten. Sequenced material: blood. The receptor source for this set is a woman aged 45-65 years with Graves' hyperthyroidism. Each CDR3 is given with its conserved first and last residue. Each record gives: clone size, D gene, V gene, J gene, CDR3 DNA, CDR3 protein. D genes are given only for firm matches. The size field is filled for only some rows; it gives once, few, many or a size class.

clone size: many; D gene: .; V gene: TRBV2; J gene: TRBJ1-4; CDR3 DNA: TGTGCCAGCAGTGATTTCGGCCGGGGGGCGAGAAATGAAAAACTGTTTTTT; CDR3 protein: CASSDFGRGARNEKLFF
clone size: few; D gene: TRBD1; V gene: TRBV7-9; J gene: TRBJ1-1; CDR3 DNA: TGTGCCAGCAGGGGGGGGGGGACAGTAAACACTGAAGCTTTCTTT; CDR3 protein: CASRGGGTVNTEAFF
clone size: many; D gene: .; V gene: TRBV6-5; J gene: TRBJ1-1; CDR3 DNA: TGTGCCAGCAGTTACTCAACAGGCCGCAACACTGAAGCTTTCTTT; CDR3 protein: CASSYSTGRNTEAFF
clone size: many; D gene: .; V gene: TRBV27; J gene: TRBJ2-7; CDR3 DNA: TGTGCCAGCAGTTTAAAAACTTCCTACGAGCAGTACTTC; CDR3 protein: CASSLKTSYEQYF
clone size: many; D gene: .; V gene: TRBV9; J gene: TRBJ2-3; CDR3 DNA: TGTGCCAGCAGCGTACAGGGAAGCACAGATACGCAGTATTTT; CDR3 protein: CASSVQGSTDTQYF
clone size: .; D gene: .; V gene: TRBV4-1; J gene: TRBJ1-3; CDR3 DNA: TGCGCCAGCAGCCAAGGTCACGTCTCTGGAAACACCATATATTTT; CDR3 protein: CASSQGHVSGNTIYF
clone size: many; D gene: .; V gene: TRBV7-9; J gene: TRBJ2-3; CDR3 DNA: TGTGCCAGCAGCTTTGGTACAGATACGCAGTATTTT; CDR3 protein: CASSFGTDTQYF
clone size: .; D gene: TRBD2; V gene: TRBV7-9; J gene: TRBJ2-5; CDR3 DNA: TGTGCCAGCAGCTTGTGGGCGGGAGAGGAAGAGACCCAGTACTTC; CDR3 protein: CASSLWAGEEETQYF
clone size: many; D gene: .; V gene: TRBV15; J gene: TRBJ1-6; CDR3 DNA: TGTGCCACCAGCAGAGATCGTAGCCCCGGGTCACCCCTCCACTTT; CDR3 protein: CATSRDRSPGSPLHF
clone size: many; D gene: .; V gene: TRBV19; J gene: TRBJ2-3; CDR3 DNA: TGTGCCAGTAGGTCCGGGACAAGGGACACAGATACGCAGTATTTT; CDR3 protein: CASRSGTRDTDTQYF
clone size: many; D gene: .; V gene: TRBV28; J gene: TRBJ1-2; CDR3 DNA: TGTGCCAGCAGTTTATTGGCGGGGAATGGCTACACCTTC; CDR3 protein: CASSLLAGNGYTF
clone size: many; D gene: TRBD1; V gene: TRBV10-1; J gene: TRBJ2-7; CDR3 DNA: TGCGCCACTAACCCCGGGCAGGGGGTCCACGAGCAGTACTTC; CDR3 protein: CATNPGQGVHEQYF
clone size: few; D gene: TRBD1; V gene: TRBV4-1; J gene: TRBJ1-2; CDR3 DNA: TGCGCCAGCAGCCAAGACCTCGTCCGGACAGGGAACTATGGCTACACCTTC; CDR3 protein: CASSQDLVRTGNYGYTF
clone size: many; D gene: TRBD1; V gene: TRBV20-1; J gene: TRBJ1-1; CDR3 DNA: TGCAGTGCCAACAGGGGGCGGGCTGAAGCTTTCTTT; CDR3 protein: CSANRGRAEAFF
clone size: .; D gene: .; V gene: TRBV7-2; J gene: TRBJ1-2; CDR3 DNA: TGTGCCAGCAGCCGGAGTAGTGGTAACTATGGCTACACCTTC; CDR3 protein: CASSRSSGNYGYTF
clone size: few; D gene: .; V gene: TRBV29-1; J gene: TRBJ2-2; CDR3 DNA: TGCAGCGTTGAATGGCCGACCGGGGAGCTGTTTTTT; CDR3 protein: CSVEWPTGELFF
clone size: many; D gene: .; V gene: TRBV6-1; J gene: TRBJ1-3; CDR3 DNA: TGTGCCTCCCTCGCCAGGGGCTCTGGAAACACCATATATTTT; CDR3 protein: CASLARGSGNTIYF
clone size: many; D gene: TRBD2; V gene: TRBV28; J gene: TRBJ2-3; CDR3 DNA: TGTGCCAGCAGTTTATGGGTGAGCGGGGGCACAGATACGCAGTATTTT; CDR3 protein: CASSLWVSGGTDTQYF
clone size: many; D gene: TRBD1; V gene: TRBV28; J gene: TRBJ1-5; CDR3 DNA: TGTGCCAGCAGGCGGGGACAGGGCTATCAGCCCCAGCATTTT; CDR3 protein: CASRRGQGYQPQHF
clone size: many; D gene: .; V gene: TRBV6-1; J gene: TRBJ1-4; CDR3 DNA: TGTGCCAGCAGTTCCGGGGCCCTTAATGAAAAACTGTTTTTT; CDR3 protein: CASSSGALNEKLFF
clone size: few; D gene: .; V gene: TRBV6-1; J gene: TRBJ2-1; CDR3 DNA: TGTGCCAGCAGTGAAGAGTACAATGAGCAGTTCTTC; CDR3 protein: CASSEEYNEQFF
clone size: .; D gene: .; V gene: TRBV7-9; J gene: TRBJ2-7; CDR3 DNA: TGTGCCAGCGGAGAGTCCTACGAGCAGTACTTC; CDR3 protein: CASGESYEQYF
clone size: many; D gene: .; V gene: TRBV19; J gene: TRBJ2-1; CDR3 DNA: TGTGCCAGTAGTCCAGGGGAGCATGAGCAGTTCTTC; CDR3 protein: CASSPGEHEQFF
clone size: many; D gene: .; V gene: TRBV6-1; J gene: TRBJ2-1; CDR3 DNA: TGTGCCAGCAGTCCCCGCTTAAATGAGCAGTTCTTC; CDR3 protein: CASSPRLNEQFF
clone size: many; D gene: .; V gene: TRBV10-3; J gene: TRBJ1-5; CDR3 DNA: TGTGCCATCAGTGAGTCGAATTATCAGCCCCAGCATTTT; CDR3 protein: CAISESNYQPQHF
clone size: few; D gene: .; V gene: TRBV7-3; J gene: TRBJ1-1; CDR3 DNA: TGTGCCAGCAGCTTTCCGGGATCCCCGGAAGCTTTCTTT; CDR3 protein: CASSFPGSPEAFF
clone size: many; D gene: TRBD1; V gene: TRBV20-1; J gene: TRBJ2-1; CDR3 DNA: TGCAGTGCTAGAACCCGGGACAGGGAGCAGTTCTTC; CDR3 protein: CSARTRDREQFF
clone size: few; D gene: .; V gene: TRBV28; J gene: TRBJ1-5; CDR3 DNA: TGTGCCAGCAGTTTCGAAAGCAATCAGCCCCAGCATTTT; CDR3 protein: CASSFESNQPQHF
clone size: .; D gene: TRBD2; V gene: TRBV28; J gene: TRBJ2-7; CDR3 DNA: TGTGCCAGCAGTTTTTCTCTAGCGGGGAGACACGAGCAGTACTTC; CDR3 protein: CASSFSLAGRHEQYF
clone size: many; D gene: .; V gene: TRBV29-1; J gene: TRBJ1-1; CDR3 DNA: TGCAGCGTTGTGGGGGCGCGGGGGAACACTGAAGCTTTCTTT; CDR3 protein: CSVVGARGNTEAFF
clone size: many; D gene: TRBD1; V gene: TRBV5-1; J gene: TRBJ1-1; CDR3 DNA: TGCGCCAGCAGCTTAGAAGGGGGCGGGAAGTTGTCTGAAGCTTTCTTT; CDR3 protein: CASSLEGGGKLSEAFF
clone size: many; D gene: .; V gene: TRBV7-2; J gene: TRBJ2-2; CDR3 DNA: TGTGCCAGCAGCTTACTGAAGGACGCCGGGGAGCTGTTTTTT; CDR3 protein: CASSLLKDAGELFF
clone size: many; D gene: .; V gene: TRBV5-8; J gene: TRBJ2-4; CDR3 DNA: TGTGCCAGCAGCTTGGGGGACATTCAGTACTTC; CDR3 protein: CASSLGDIQYF
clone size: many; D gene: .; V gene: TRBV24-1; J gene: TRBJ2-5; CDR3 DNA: TGTGCCACCAGTGAAACCTGGGCGTCGGAGACCCAGTACTTC; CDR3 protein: CATSETWASETQYF
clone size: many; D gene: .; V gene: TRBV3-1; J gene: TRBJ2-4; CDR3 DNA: TGTGCCAGCAGCCCAAGGGATTTTACGCACATTCAGTACTTC; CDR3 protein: CASSPRDFTHIQYF